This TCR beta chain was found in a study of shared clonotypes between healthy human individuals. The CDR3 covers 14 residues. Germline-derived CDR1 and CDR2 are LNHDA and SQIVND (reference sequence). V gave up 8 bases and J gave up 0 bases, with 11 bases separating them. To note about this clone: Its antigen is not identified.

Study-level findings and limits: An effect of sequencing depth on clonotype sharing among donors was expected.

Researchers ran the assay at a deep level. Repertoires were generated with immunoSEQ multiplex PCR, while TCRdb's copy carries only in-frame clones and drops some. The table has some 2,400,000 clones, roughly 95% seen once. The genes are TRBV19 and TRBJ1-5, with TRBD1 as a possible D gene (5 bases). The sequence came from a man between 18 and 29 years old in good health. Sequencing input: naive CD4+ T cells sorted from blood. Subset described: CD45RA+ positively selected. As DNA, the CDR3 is TGTGCCAGTTCCCAGACAGCTAGCAATCAGCCCCAGCATTTT. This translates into CASSQTASNQPQHF.